This T cell receptor beta chain was recorded in a study of T cell changes during pregnancy in multiple sclerosis. The CDR3 covers 14 residues. Germline trimming cut 4 bases from V and 1 base from J; bases unmatched to any gene: 2. CDR1 and CDR2 from the germline V gene are MGHRA and YSYEKL. The method was immunoSEQ multiplex PCR; TCRdb's version includes in-frame clones alone and lacks a portion of them. The data show tens of thousands of clones, 90% to 95% seen once. The sequenced sample was CD4+ T cells from peripheral blood mononuclear cells, obtained in the second trimester of pregnancy. This chain uses TRBV4-1 with TRBJ2-7, with 9 nucleotides matching TRBD1. The TCR was taken from a female donor with multiple sclerosis, enrolled in a pregnancy study. The CDR3 sequence is CASSLDRGSYEQYF. The CDR3 coding sequence is TGCGCCAGCAGCCTGGACAGGGGTTCCTACGAGCAGTACTTC.